Following are 2 T cell receptor beta chains from one sample sequenced in a study of control samples from healthy donors and cancer patients. The data were produced by immunoSEQ multiplex PCR, yet TCRdb's version contains in-frame clones alone and is incomplete. This repertoire shows roughly 130,000 clones, approximately 90% found once; its top ten account for roughly 8.6%. Sequencing used blood. These receptors originate from a young man in good health.

The chain couples TRBV5-1 to TRBJ2-1, with a possible D match to TRBD2 (5 bases). Germline-derived CDR1 and CDR2 are SGHRS and YFSETQ. V was clipped by 2 bases and J by 10 bases, with 10 bases between them. CDR3 length: 12 amino acids. CDR3 region: CASSFGMDEQFF. CDR3 nucleotide sequence: TGCGCCAGCAGCTTCGGGATGGACGAGCAGTTCTTC. Looking up the rest from reference TRBV5-1 and TRBJ2-1 gives the full variable domain: KAGVTQTPRYLIKTRGQQVTLSCSPISGHRSVSWYQQTPGQGLQFLFEYFSETQRNKGNFPGRFSGRQFSNSRSEMNVSTLELGDSALYLCASSFGMDEQFFGPGTRLTVL.

This chain links TRBV12-5 with TRBJ1-1; a weak D match, TRBD1 (5 bases). Trimming removed 3 bases from V and 1 base from J, with 18 bases in between. The V gene's germline CDR1 is LGHNT and CDR2 FRNRAP. CDR3 length: 17 amino acids. The CDR3 DNA reads TGTGCTAGTGGTTTCCTATTTGGGGCAGGGCCGAACACTGAAGCTTTCTTT. Its translation: CASGFLFGAGPNTEAFF.